This TCR beta chain was captured in a study of T cell repertoires in cytomegalovirus infection. Overall study context: HLA-C-restricted CMV epitopes, recently identified, and well-studied HLA-B-restricted ones were used by the study.

Germline V gives CDR1 MNHNY, CDR2 SVGAGI (reference sequence). This CDR3 has 15 amino acids. The ends were cut back, 0 bases at V and 3 bases at J, with 9 bases in the middle. Worth noting for this clonotype: Its antigen is not identified.

Findings of the study overall: CMV carriers with the relevant HLA were identified by cumulative public TCR beta family frequency. HLA-C-restricted CMV clonotypes gave the most frequent clonotype in two of eight donors.

MiXCR was run by TCRdb on the reads, yielding one entry per CDR3 protein. The sample lists about half a million distinct CDR3 sequences; about 33% were seen once. The sequence derives from a human donor in good health (CMV status not recorded). Some clones in this sample may be carry-over from other donors' samples. The starting material was cultured PBMCs, obtained from culture after CMV antigen stimulation. The chain recombines TRBV6-6 with TRBJ2-1, with D hard to call. CDR3 nucleotides: TGTGCCAGCAGTTACTCGGGTACGGTCTACAATGAGCAGTTCTTC. Translating gives CASSYSGTVYNEQFF.